This TCR beta chain was identified during a study of blood T cells in healthy people across ages. The V end lost 2 bases, the J end lost 2 bases, and 13 bases lay between the germline ends. The CDR3 is 16 amino acids. PCR was performed a second time for about 7 to 11 cycles using a sample-barcoded 5' primer and a J-beta primer mix. TCRdb processed the 5' RACE reads anew with MiXCR; each CDR3 protein has one entry. The sample gives approximately 810,000 distinct CDR3 sequences, 25% to 35% of which show up once; roughly 17% is in the top ten. The specimen was blood. The TCR comes from a woman older than 75 in good health. J is TRBJ1-5 and V is TRBV12-3 or TRBV12-4; D gene unclear. The CDR3 bases are TGTGCCAGCAGTTTAATAGGGAAGATCGGCAATCAGCCCCAGCATTTT. Translation gives CASSLIGKIGNQPQHF.